The rows below give T cell receptor beta chains drawn from one sample of a study of Ad26.COV2.S vaccination and SARS-CoV-2 variants. TCRdb's copy holds only in-frame clones and misses some; the assay was immunoSEQ multiplex PCR. The sample has roughly 420,000 clones, more than 75% seen once. This sample comprised peripheral blood, obtained in a trial of Ad26.COV2.S vaccine versus placebo. The receptors stem from a person between 18 and 65 years old who received the Ad26.COV2.S COVID-19 vaccine or a placebo. Both conserved end residues are part of each CDR3. D genes are given only for firm matches. Clone size appears in some rows only: once, few, many, or a class for an expanded clone.

j_call | clone_size | d_call | v_call | cdr3_aa | cdr3_nt
TRBJ2-3 | . | TRBD2 | TRBV28 | CASRTSGGVAQYF | TGTGCCAGCCGGACTAGCGGGGGTGTTGCGCAGTATTTT
TRBJ1-2 | . | . | TRBV29-1 | CSVDLAGVGNPDGYTF | TGCAGCGTTGACTTGGCAGGGGTCGGGAATCCGGATGGCTACACCTTC
TRBJ1-2 | . | . | TRBV23-1 | CASSPRGPQGDYGYTF | TGCGCCAGCAGTCCCCGGGGCCCCCAAGGGGACTATGGCTACACCTTC
TRBJ2-7 | . | . | TRBV4-2 | CASSQGDGSYEQYF | TGTGCCAGCAGCCAAGGGGACGGCTCCTACGAGCAGTACTTC
TRBJ1-3 | . | . | TRBV25-1 | CASLDPFGAGNTIYF | TGTGCCAGCTTAGATCCCTTCGGGGCGGGAAACACCATATATTTT
TRBJ1-5 | . | . | TRBV29-1 | CSAGGKTLGYSNQPQHF | TGCAGCGCAGGCGGGAAAACACTTGGATATAGCAATCAGCCCCAGCATTTT
TRBJ2-7 | . | . | TRBV7-2 | CASSLGRSGGQGREQYF | TGTGCCAGCAGCTTAGGGCGGAGCGGGGGACAGGGCCGCGAGCAGTACTTC
TRBJ2-7 | . | . | TRBV9 | CASSVGVSPYEQYF | TGTGCCAGCAGCGTAGGGGTCAGCCCCTACGAGCAGTACTTC
TRBJ2-5 | . | . | TRBV18 | CASSPGVQETQYF | TGTGCCAGCTCACCAGGGGTTCAAGAGACCCAGTACTTC
TRBJ2-3 | . | TRBD2 | TRBV4-1 | CASSQLPAGGGADTQYF | TGCGCCAGCAGCCAACTCCCGGCGGGGGGCGGGGCAGATACGCAGTATTTT
TRBJ2-3 | few | TRBD2 | TRBV29-1 | CSVAGLAGTDTQYF | TGCAGCGTTGCGGGACTAGCAGGTACAGATACGCAGTATTTT
TRBJ1-4 | . | . | TRBV27 | CASRRQLNEKLFF | TGTGCCAGCAGGCGCCAGTTGAATGAAAAACTGTTTTTT
TRBJ1-6 | . | . | TRBV29-1 | CRGAVAVILGSPLHF | TGCAGAGGGGCTGTAGCAGTTATCTTGGGTTCACCCCTCCACTTT
TRBJ1-5 | . | . | TRBV10-3 | CAIMGGHGEPQHF | TGTGCCATCATGGGCGGCCATGGGGAGCCCCAGCATTTT
TRBJ1-5 | . | . | TRBV29-1 | CSVGAGDGNQPQHF | TGCAGCGTGGGGGCGGGGGATGGCAATCAGCCCCAGCATTTT
TRBJ1-2 | . | . | TRBV7-2 | CASSPATGARYGYTF | TGTGCCAGCAGCCCGGCGACAGGAGCTAGGTATGGCTACACCTTC
TRBJ2-4 | . | . | TRBV9 | CASSVEGGTRAKNIQYF | TGTGCCAGCAGCGTAGAGGGTGGAACGCGAGCCAAAAACATTCAGTACTTC
TRBJ1-5 | few | . | TRBV7-2 | CASSLERGNQPQHF | TGTGCCAGCAGCTTAGAACGGGGGAATCAGCCCCAGCATTTT
TRBJ2-3 | . | TRBD2 | TRBV18 | CASSPPTTSGGADTQYF | TGTGCCAGCTCACCCCCTACAACTAGCGGGGGGGCAGATACGCAGTATTTT
TRBJ2-1 | . | . | TRBV20-1 | CSASAGWSSYNEQFF | TGCAGTGCTAGTGCGGGATGGAGCTCCTACAATGAGCAGTTCTTC
TRBJ2-3 | . | TRBD1 | TRBV7-6 | CASSLPTGGTDTQYF | TGTGCCAGCAGCCTACCCACAGGGGGCACAGATACGCAGTATTTT
TRBJ2-3 | once | TRBD2 | TRBV2 | CASRKAGGSTDTQYF | TGTGCCAGCAGAAAAGCGGGGGGGAGCACAGATACGCAGTATTTT
TRBJ2-4 | . | . | TRBV10-3 | CAISEANREVGAKNIQYF | TGTGCCATCAGTGAGGCAAACAGGGAGGTCGGGGCCAAAAACATTCAGTACTTC
TRBJ1-6 | . | . | TRBV27 | CASSFGTNYYNSPLHF | TGTGCCAGCAGTTTTGGGACAAATTACTATAATTCACCCCTCCACTTT
TRBJ2-1 | . | TRBD2 | TRBV7-2 | CASSLPGLAANEQFF | TGTGCCAGCAGCTTACCGGGACTAGCGGCCAATGAGCAGTTCTTC
TRBJ2-4 | . | . | TRBV28 | CASSVEFGAKNIQYF | TGTGCCAGCAGTGTCGAGTTCGGGGCCAAAAACATTCAGTACTTC
TRBJ2-7 | . | . | TRBV29-1 | CSVLPPRNEQYF | TGCAGCGTCCTCCCACCACGGAACGAGCAGTACTTC
TRBJ2-5 | . | . | TRBV12-3/TRBV12-4 | CASSLSFQETQYF | TGTGCCAGCAGTTTGAGCTTCCAAGAGACCCAGTACTTC
TRBJ2-5 | . | TRBD2 | TRBV30 | CAWSLRGGQETQYF | TGTGCCTGGAGTCTCCGGGGGGGCCAAGAGACCCAGTACTTC
TRBJ2-1 | . | . | TRBV6-2/TRBV6-3 | CASSPPRSGNEQFF | TGTGCCAGCAGCCCTCCTCGTAGCGGCAATGAGCAGTTCTTC
TRBJ2-7 | . | . | TRBV28 | CASSPPGVAYEQYF | TGTGCCAGCAGCCCCCCGGGGGTCGCCTACGAGCAGTACTTC
TRBJ2-3 | once | . | TRBV12-3/TRBV12-4 | CASSESTDTQYF | TGTGCCAGCAGCGAGTCCACAGATACGCAGTATTTT
TRBJ2-1 | . | TRBD1 | TRBV11-2 | CASSPGTDNSEQFF | TGTGCCAGCAGCCCAGGGACAGACAACAGTGAGCAGTTCTTC
TRBJ2-7 | . | . | TRBV28 | CVTRRGSAYEQYF | TGTGTCACCCGACGCGGATCGGCCTACGAGCAGTACTTC
TRBJ1-3 | . | TRBD1 | TRBV4-1 | CASSQGYGNTIYF | TGCGCCAGTTCACAGGGGTACGGAAACACCATATATTTT
TRBJ1-2 | . | TRBD1 | TRBV14 | CASSTRTGNYGYTF | TGTGCCAGCAGCACCCGGACAGGGAACTATGGCTACACCTTC
TRBJ1-2 | once | TRBD1 | TRBV19 | CASKGPHPGQATLNYGYTF | TGTGCCAGTAAGGGCCCCCACCCGGGACAGGCGACTCTTAACTATGGCTACACCTTC
TRBJ1-1 | . | TRBD1 | TRBV7-2 | CASSERTGVNTEAFF | TGTGCCAGCAGCGAACGGACAGGGGTGAACACTGAAGCTTTCTTT
TRBJ2-1 | . | TRBD2 | TRBV3-1/TRBV3-2 | CASSPGLAGSIGEQFF | TGTGCCAGCAGCCCAGGACTAGCGGGGAGTATAGGAGAGCAGTTCTTC
TRBJ2-5 | . | TRBD2 | TRBV5-4 | CASSLPSGETQYF | TGTGCCAGCAGCTTGCCTAGCGGGGAGACCCAGTACTTC
TRBJ2-2 | . | . | TRBV7-9 | CASSSSRLGEEGADGELFF | TGTGCCAGCAGCTCATCGCGCCTAGGGGAAGAGGGAGCTGACGGGGAGCTGTTTTTT
TRBJ2-3 | . | . | TRBV28 | CASSWGSDTQYF | TGTGCCAGCAGTTGGGGCTCAGATACGCAGTATTTT
TRBJ1-1 | . | . | TRBV3-1/TRBV3-2 | CASSFRPTTLNTEAFF | TGTGCCAGCAGCTTTCGGCCCACGACTTTAAACACTGAAGCTTTCTTT
TRBJ1-4 | . | . | TRBV6-1 | CASSESWGNEKLFF | TGTGCCAGCAGTGAATCCTGGGGCAATGAAAAACTGTTTTTT
TRBJ2-2 | . | . | TRBV7-3 | CASSFDRYTGELFF | TGTGCCAGCAGCTTCGACAGATACACCGGGGAGCTGTTTTTT
TRBJ1-4 | . | . | TRBV7-4 | CASSAPGGANEKLFF | TGTGCCAGCAGCGCACCGGGTGGAGCAAATGAAAAACTGTTTTTT
TRBJ1-1 | . | TRBD1 | TRBV19 | CASTKQGAGLLAFF | TGTGCCAGTACCAAACAGGGGGCAGGTTTACTTGCTTTCTTT
TRBJ2-1 | . | TRBD2 | TRBV7-9 | CASRASGGNNEQFF | TGTGCCAGCAGGGCTAGCGGGGGGAACAATGAGCAGTTCTTC
TRBJ1-1 | once | . | TRBV4-3 | CASSQDTLNTEAFF | TGCGCCAGCAGCCAAGACACATTGAACACTGAAGCTTTCTTT
TRBJ2-5 | . | . | TRBV3-1/TRBV3-2 | CASLNPGSGETQYF | TGTGCCAGCCTCAACCCGGGGTCGGGCGAGACCCAGTACTTC
TRBJ2-7 | . | TRBD1 | TRBV28 | CASSFTGATYEQYF | TGTGCCAGCAGTTTTACAGGGGCTACCTACGAGCAGTACTTC
TRBJ2-1 | . | TRBD1 | TRBV7-2 | CASSLAQGTGGGTYNEQFF | TGTGCCAGCAGCTTAGCGCAGGGGACAGGGGGCGGGACGTACAATGAGCAGTTCTTC
TRBJ2-3 | . | TRBD1 | TRBV5-6 | CASSLGQGTATQYF | TGTGCCAGCAGCCTCGGACAGGGAACAGCTACGCAGTATTTT
TRBJ2-5 | . | . | TRBV6-2/TRBV6-3 | CASSYSSGWETQYF | TGTGCCAGCAGTTACTCGAGTGGGTGGGAGACCCAGTACTTC
TRBJ1-2 | . | . | TRBV6-2/TRBV6-3 | CASSYNSRTVKGYGYTF | TGTGCCAGCAGTTACAACTCACGGACGGTAAAGGGCTATGGCTACACCTTC
TRBJ1-6 | . | . | TRBV28 | CASRLVTSGVSPLHF | TGTGCCAGCAGGCTAGTCACCTCCGGGGTTTCACCCCTCCACTTT
TRBJ1-1 | . | TRBD1 | TRBV19 | CASSIGTGGAANTEAFF | TGTGCCAGTAGTATAGGCACAGGGGGCGCGGCAAACACTGAAGCTTTCTTT